This TCR beta chain derives from a study of blood T cell repertoires in COVID-19. Study-level information: The origin of the acute and convalescent COVID-19 samples was the United States, Italy and Spain. PBMCs, B-cell-depleted T cells, or T cells provided the cDNA or gDNA that made up the material.

As processed by the authors: Cell counts per sample came from amplifying reference gene primers. Clones were read by immunoSEQ multiplex PCR, and TCRdb kept only the in-frame ones, dropping some. The D gene and trimming were derived from the DNA, and the V and J assignments and clone size from that table. The sample contains 35,000 to 55,000 clones, 88% of which appear only once. Germline lookup yields CDR1 SGDLS and CDR2 YYNGEE. This CDR3 region has 15 residues. The J segment lost 7 bases and the V segment lost 4 bases, leaving 8 bases of the junction unmatched. The source material was peripheral blood. The chain joins TRBV9 to TRBJ2-1; 10 bases fit TRBD1. The TCR was taken from a human donor in a cohort sampled during active COVID-19. The CDR3 here is CASSSRQGARNEQFF. CDR3 nucleotide sequence: TGTGCCAGCAGCTCCCGACAGGGGGCACGAAATGAGCAGTTCTTC.